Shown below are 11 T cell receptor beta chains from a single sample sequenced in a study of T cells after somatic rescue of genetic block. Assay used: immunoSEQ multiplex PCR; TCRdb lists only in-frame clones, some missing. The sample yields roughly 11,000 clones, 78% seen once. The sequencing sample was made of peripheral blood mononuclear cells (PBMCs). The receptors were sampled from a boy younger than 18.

The CDR3 reads CASSVNYHTDTQYF. DNA of the CDR3: TGTGCCAGCAGCGTAAACTATCACACAGATACGCAGTATTTT. The rearrangement joins TRBV9 to TRBJ2-3, with no clear D. V gave up 1 base and J gave up 2 bases, with 8 bases separating them. This CDR3 is built from 14 residues. Germline assignment: CDR1 SGDLS and CDR2 YYNGEE.

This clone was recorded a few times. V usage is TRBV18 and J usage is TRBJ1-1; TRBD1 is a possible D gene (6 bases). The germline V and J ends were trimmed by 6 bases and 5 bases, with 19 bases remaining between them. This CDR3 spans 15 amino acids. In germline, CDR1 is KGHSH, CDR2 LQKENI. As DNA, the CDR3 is TGTGCCAGCTCTTATCTAGGACAGCGAATGACTGAAGCTTTCTTT. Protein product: CASSYLGQRMTEAFF.

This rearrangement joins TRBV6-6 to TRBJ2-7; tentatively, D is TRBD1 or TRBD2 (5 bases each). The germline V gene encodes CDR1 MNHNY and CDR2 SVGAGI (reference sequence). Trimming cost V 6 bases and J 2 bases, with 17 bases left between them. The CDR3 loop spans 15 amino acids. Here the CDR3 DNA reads TGTGCCAGCAGCGTAGCACCGGGGCCCCCCTACGAGCAGTACTTC. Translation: CASSVAPGPPYEQYF.

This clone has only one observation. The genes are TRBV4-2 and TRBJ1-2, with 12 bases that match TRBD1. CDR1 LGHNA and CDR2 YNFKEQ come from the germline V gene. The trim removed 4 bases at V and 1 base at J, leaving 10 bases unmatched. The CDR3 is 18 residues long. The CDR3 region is CASSLPRDRGLGNYGYTF. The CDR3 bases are TGTGCCAGCAGCCTCCCCCGGGACAGGGGGCTCGGTAACTATGGCTACACCTTC.

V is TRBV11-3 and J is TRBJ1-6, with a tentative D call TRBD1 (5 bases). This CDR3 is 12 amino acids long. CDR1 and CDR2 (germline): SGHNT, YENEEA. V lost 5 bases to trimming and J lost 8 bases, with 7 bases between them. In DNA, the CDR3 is TGTGCCAGCAGCCTAGGGGATTCACCCCTCCACTTT. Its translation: CASSLGDSPLHF.

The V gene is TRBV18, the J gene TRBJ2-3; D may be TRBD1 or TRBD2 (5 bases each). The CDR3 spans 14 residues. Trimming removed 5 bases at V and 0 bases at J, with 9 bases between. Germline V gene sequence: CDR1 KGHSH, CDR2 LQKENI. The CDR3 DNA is TGTGCCAGCTCATCGGGACCAAGCACAGATACGCAGTATTTT. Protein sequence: CASSSGPSTDTQYF.

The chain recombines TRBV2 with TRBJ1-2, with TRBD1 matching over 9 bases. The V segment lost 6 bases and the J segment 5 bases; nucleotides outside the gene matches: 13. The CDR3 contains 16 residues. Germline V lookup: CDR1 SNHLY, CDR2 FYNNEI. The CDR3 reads CASREGTNRGPYGYTF. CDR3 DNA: TGTGCCAGCAGGGAGGGGACCAACAGGGGGCCTTATGGCTACACCTTC.

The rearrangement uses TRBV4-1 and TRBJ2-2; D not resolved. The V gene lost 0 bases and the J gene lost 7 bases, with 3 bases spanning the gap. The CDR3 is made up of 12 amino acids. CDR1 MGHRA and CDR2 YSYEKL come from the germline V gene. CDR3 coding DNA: TGCGCCAGCAGCCAAGAGAACGGGGAGCTGTTTTTT. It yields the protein CASSQENGELFF.

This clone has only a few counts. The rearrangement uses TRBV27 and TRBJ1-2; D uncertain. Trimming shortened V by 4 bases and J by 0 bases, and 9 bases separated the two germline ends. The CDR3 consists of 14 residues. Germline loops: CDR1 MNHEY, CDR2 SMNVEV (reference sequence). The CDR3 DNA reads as TGTGCCAGCAGTTCCCTTATCGCTAACTATGGCTACACCTTC. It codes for CASSSLIANYGYTF.

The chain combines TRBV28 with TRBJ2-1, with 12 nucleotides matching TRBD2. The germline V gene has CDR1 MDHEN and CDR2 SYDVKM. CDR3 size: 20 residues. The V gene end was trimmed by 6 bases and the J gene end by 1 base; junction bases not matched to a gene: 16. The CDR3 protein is CASSLPGLAGRIRSYNEQFF. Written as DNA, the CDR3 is TGTGCCAGCAGCCTCCCCGGACTAGCGGGAAGGATTAGGTCCTACAATGAGCAGTTCTTC.

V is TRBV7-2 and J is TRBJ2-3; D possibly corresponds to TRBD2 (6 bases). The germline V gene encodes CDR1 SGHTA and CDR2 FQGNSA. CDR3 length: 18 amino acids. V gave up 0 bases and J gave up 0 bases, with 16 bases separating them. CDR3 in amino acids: CASSLAPGGETSTDTQYF. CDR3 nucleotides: TGTGCCAGCAGCTTAGCGCCCGGCGGGGAAACTAGCACAGATACGCAGTATTTT.